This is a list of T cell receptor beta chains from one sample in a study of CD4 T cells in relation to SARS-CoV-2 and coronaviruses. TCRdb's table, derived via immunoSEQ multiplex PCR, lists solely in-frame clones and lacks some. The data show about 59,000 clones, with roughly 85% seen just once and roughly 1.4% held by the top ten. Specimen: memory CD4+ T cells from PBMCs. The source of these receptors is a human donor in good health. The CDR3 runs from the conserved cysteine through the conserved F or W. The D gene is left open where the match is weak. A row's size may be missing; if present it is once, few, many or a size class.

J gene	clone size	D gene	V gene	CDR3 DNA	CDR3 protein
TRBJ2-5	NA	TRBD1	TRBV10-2	TGCGCCAGCATCCCAGGGACAGCGCAGGCGACCCAGTACTTC	CASIPGTAQATQYF
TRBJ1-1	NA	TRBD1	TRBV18	TGTGCCAGCTCACAAACAGGGGTGAGGGGGAACACTGAAGCTTTCTTT	CASSQTGVRGNTEAFF
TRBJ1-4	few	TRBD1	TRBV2	TGTGCCAGCAGTGAATCCTTGGCCACAGGGGGCTTCTTCAAACTGTTTTTT	CASSESLATGGFFKLFF
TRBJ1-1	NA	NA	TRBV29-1	TGCAGCGTCGTTTCAGGGACCTCAAACACTGAAGCTTTCTTT	CSVVSGTSNTEAFF
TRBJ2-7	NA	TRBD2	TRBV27	TGTGCCAGCAGTCTTAGCGGGAGGGCTCGGGAGCAGTACTTC	CASSLSGRAREQYF
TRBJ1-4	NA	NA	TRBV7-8	TGTGCCAGCAGCTTGGGGCGGGGACGAAGAAATGAAAAACTGTTTTTT	CASSLGRGRRNEKLFF
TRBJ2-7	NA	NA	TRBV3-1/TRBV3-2	TGTGCCAGCAGCCAAGATTTCTACGAGCAGTACTTC	CASSQDFYEQYF
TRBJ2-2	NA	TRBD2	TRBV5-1	TGCGCCAGCAGCTCGGGGGGGGTGAACACCGGGGAGCTGTTTTTT	CASSSGGVNTGELFF
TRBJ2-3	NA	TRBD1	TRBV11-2	TGTGCCAGCAGCTTCAACAGGGGGACCACAGATACGCAGTATTTT	CASSFNRGTTDTQYF
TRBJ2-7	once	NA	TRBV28	TGTGCCAGCAGTGCCGCTATAAACTACGAGCAGTACTTC	CASSAAINYEQYF
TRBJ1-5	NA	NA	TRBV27	TGTGCCAGCAGTTTTGCGGTATATAGCAATCAGCCCCAGCATTTT	CASSFAVYSNQPQHF
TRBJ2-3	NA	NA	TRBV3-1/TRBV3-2	TGTGCCAGCAGCCAAGAGAGACGGTCTAGCACAGATACGCAGTATTTT	CASSQERRSSTDTQYF
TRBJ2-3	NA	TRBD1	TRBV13	TGTGCCAGCAGCTTAGTGGGACAGGGGGCAGGGGATACGCAGTATTTT	CASSLVGQGAGDTQYF
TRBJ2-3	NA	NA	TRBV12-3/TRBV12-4	TGTGCCAGCAGTTTTGGAGCCACAGATACGCAGTATTTT	CASSFGATDTQYF
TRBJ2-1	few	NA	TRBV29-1	TGCAGCGTTGAAGATCCCGGGCAGGGGACCTACAATGAGCAGTTCTTC	CSVEDPGQGTYNEQFF
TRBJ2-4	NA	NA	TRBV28	TGTGCCAGCAGTCGCCGGGGCTTAGCCAAAAACATTCAGTACTTC	CASSRRGLAKNIQYF
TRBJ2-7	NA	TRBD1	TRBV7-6	TGTGCCAGCAGCTTAGCCGGACAGGGGGCATACGAGCAGTACTTC	CASSLAGQGAYEQYF
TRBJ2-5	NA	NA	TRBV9	TGTGCCAGCAGCTCCGGAAACCCCGGGGGAGAGACCCAGTACTTC	CASSSGNPGGETQYF
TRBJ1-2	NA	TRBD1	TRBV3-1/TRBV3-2	TGTGCCAGCGGCCTACAGGGGAACTATGGCTACACCTTC	CASGLQGNYGYTF
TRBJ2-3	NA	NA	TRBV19	TGTGCCAGTAGTATCGGAGCAGCCACAGATACGCAGTATTTT	CASSIGAATDTQYF
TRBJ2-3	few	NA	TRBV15	TGTGCCACCAGCCCTCAGGGGTCAGGCTTTCTTGGGACAGATACGCAGTATTTT	CATSPQGSGFLGTDTQYF
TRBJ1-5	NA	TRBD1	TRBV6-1	TGTGCCAGCAGTGCTTTTTTTAGGACAGGGAGTGAATATGATCAGCCCCAGCATTTT	CASSAFFRTGSEYDQPQHF
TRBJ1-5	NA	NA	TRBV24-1	TGTGCCACCAGTGCCCCCTCGAGGCAGCCCCAGCATTTT	CATSAPSRQPQHF
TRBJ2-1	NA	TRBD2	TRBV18	TGTGCCAGCTCAGGCGGGACTACCAGCTCCTACAATGAGCAGTTCTTC	CASSGGTTSSYNEQFF
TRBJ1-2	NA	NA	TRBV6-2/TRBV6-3	TGTGCCAGCAGTTACTCGGGGTTGTATGGCCACACCTTC	CASSYSGLYGHTF
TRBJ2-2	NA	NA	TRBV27	TGTGCCAGCAGTTTAGGGGAGGGGGCGCGGGACACCGGGGAGCTGTTTTTT	CASSLGEGARDTGELFF
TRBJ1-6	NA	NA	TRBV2	TGTGCCAGCAGTGTACGGAACGGCGCTGGGATTTCACCCCTCCACTTT	CASSVRNGAGISPLHF
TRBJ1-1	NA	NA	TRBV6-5	TGTGCCAGCAGTCCAGCCACCGCGCGTGCTGAAGCTTTCTTT	CASSPATARAEAFF
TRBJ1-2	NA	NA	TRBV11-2	TGTGCCAGCAGCGAGATTACCCCCGATGGCTACACCTTC	CASSEITPDGYTF
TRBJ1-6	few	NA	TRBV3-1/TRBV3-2	TGTGCCAGCAGCCCACCGGCCAGGGGAGGATCACCCCTCCACTTT	CASSPPARGGSPLHF
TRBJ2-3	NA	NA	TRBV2	TGTGCCAGCAAATATTTGGAGGTGGCAGATACGCAGTATTTT	CASKYLEVADTQYF
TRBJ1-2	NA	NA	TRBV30	TGTGCCTGGAGTGAGGGATGGTCCTATGGCTACACCTTC	CAWSEGWSYGYTF
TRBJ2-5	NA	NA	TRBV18	TGTGCCAGCTCACCAGGGGTTGGGGAGACCCAGTACTTC	CASSPGVGETQYF
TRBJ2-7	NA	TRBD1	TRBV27	TGTGCCAGCAGTCTGCTTCCAGGACAGGGGCTCGAGCAGTACTTC	CASSLLPGQGLEQYF
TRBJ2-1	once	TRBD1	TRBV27	TGTGCCAGCGGTGGACAGGGGGGATACAATGAGCAGTTCTTC	CASGGQGGYNEQFF
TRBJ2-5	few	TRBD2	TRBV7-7	TGTGCCAGCAGCATCAGCGGGGCCCGGGAGACCCAGTACTTC	CASSISGARETQYF
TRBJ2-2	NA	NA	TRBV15	TGTGCCACCAGCAGAGATTTGGGGACGGCGAACACCGGGGAGCTGTTTTTT	CATSRDLGTANTGELFF
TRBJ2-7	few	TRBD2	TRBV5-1	TGCGCCAGCAGCCTACTAGCGGGAGATGCCTACGAGCAGTACTTC	CASSLLAGDAYEQYF
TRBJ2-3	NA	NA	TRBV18	TGTGCCAGCTCACTCGGGGCTAGCACAGATACGCAGTATTTT	CASSLGASTDTQYF
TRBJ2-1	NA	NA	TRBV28	TGTGCCAGCAGAACCCGGGACCCCAGCTCCTACAATGAGCAGTTCTTC	CASRTRDPSSYNEQFF
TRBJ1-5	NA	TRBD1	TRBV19	TGTGCCAGTACGAACAGGGGGGTCAATCAGCCCCAGCATTTT	CASTNRGVNQPQHF
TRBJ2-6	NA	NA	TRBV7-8	TGTGCCAGCACTGGGGCCAACGTCCTGACTTTC	CASTGANVLTF
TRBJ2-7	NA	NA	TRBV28	TGTGCCAGCAGTACGACAGCTTACGAGCAGTACTTC	CASSTTAYEQYF
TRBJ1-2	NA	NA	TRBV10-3	TGTGCCATCAGTGAATTAGGACAAGCCCAATATGACTATGGCTACACCTTC	CAISELGQAQYDYGYTF
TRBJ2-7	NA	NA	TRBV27	TGTGCCAGCAGTTTAACCCCGACAGGCCCGGCCGAGCAGTACTTC	CASSLTPTGPAEQYF
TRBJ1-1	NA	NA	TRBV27	TGTGCCAGAAACCTGGAAGCTTTCTTT	CARNLEAFF
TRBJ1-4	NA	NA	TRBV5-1	TGCGCCAGCAGCGCATCCGGGACCCTAAATGAAAAACTGTTTTTT	CASSASGTLNEKLFF
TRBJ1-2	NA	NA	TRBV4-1	TGCGCCAGCAGCCAAGATTTTAGGGCAGTTGGGATTAGTGGCTACACCTTC	CASSQDFRAVGISGYTF
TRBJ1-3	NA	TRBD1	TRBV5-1	TGCGCCAGCAGCGCGGACAGGGCATTAACTGGAAACACCATATATTTT	CASSADRALTGNTIYF
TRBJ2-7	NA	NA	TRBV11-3	TGTGCCAGCAGCACCGACGGGTCTACCGAGCAGTACTTC	CASSTDGSTEQYF
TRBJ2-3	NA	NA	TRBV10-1	TGCGCCAGCAGTTATCTTCGGTCCGATACGCAGTATTTT	CASSYLRSDTQYF